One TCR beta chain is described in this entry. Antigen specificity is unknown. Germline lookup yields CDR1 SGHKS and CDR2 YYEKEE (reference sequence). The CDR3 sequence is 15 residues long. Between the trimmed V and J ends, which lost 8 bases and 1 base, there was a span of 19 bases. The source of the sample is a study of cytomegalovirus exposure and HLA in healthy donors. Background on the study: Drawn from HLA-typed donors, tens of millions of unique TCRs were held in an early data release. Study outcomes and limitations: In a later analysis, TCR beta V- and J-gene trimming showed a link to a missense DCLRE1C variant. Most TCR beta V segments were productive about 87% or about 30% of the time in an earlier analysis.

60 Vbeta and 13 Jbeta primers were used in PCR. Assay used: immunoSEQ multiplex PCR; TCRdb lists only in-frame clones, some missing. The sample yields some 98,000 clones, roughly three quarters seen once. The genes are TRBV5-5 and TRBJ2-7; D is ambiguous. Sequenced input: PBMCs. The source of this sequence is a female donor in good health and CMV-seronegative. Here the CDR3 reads CASHKITPQSYEQYF. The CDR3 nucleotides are TGTGCCAGTCACAAAATCACCCCCCAATCCTACGAGCAGTACTTC.